The sequence of this T cell receptor beta chain was determined in a study of blood T cells in healthy people across ages. Study-level information: In model experiments, template switching was able to capture about one barcoded beta molecule for every two T cells that were present.

A second about 7 to 11 cycle PCR used barcoded and J-beta primers. Each CDR3 protein is one row after TCRdb ran MiXCR on the 5' RACE reads. This sample has around 1,000,000 distinct CDR3 sequences, with around 25% found just once. Extraction yielded at least 5 micrograms of total RNA per sample. These same data were also listed under a study on T cells of mothers and their children.

The receptor was derived from a girl aged 2 to 10 in good health. Material for sequencing was blood.

CDR3 sequence: CASSSPWGRGNNEQFF. DNA of the CDR3: TGCGCCAGCAGCTCCCCTTGGGGGCGGGGGAACAATGAGCAGTTCTTC. The chain is built from TRBV5-1 and TRBJ2-1; perhaps TRBD2 as D (7 bases). The V gene's germline CDR1 is SGHRS and CDR2 YFSETQ. The CDR3 has 16 amino acids. Trimming cost V 3 bases and J 5 bases, with 18 bases left between them.